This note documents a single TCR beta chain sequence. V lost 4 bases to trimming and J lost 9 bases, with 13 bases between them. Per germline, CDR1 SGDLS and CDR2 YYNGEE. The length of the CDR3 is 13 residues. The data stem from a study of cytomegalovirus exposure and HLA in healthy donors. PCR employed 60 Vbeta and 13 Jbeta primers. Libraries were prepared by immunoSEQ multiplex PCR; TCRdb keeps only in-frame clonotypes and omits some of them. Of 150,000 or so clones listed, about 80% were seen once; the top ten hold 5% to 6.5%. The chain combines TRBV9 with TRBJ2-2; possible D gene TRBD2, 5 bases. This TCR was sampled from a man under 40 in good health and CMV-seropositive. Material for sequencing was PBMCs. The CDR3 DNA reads TGTGCCAGCAGCCCCCCGGGGATCCGGGAGCTGTTTTTT. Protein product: CASSPPGIRELFF.